These 7 T cell receptor beta chains were sequenced from one sample in a study of metastatic and nonmetastatic thyroid tumors (dated by TCRdb to 2018 to 2021). No patient had received any treatment before thyroid surgery. The library was prepared using PCR. Sequencer: Illumina HiSeq 4000. Using fastp at Q25 and MiXCR, TCRdb reprocessed the public reads and kept productive beta chains. This sample has thousands of clones in its table, and about a third of those were observed once. Clones ranked in the top ten supply 27% of the sample. Sequencing used adjacent normal tissue. Every receptor here comes from a female donor with papillary thyroid cancer or a benign thyroid nodule (not recorded which). Some clones in this sample may be carry-over from other donors' samples.

This clone was counted a single time. V gene TRBV20-1 combines with J gene TRBJ2-1; perhaps TRBD2 as D (6 bases). The CDR3 has 15 residues. Germline V CDR1 and CDR2: DFQATT, SNEGSKA (reference sequence). With 5 bases removed from V and 4 bases from J, the gap between germline ends came to 18 bases. The CDR3 spells CSARPGGSGYNEQFF. Here the CDR3 DNA reads TGCAGTGCTCGCCCTGGGGGGTCGGGATACAATGAGCAGTTCTTC.

This clone appeared a few times. The chain employs TRBV28 and TRBJ1-5; D not resolved. In germline, CDR1 is MDHEN, CDR2 SYDVKM. Trimming took off 2 bases at V and 3 bases at J, with 14 bases between the two ends. The CDR3 is made up of 16 amino acids. The CDR3 coding sequence is TGTGCCAGCAGTTTAGTTTTCGGAGCCTTCAATCAGCCCCAGCATTTT. Translated: CASSLVFGAFNQPQHF.

This rearrangement joins TRBV30 to TRBJ1-2; no clear D. The germline CDR1 and CDR2 sequences are GTSNPN and SVGIG (reference sequence). With 7 bases removed from V and 4 bases from J, the gap between germline ends came to 10 bases. This CDR3 contains 11 residues. The CDR3 sequence is CAYSRGYGYTF. CDR3 sequence (DNA): TGTGCCTACTCGAGAGGCTATGGCTACACCTTC.

J is TRBJ2-1 and V is TRBV18; possible D gene TRBD1, 6 bases. The germline gives CDR1 KGHSH, CDR2 LQKENI. The CDR3 is 15 residues long. V was shortened by 0 bases and J by 4 bases, with 10 bases between the two germline ends. The CDR3 here is CASSPPGAQYNEQFF. The CDR3 nucleotides read TGTGCCAGCTCACCACCGGGGGCTCAATACAATGAGCAGTTCTTC.

This chain joins TRBV11-3 and TRBJ2-7; the D is unclear. The germline CDR1 and CDR2 sequences are SGHNT and YENEEA. The CDR3 consists of 13 residues. V was shortened by 2 bases and J by 4 bases, with 9 bases between the two germline ends. The chain's CDR3 is CASSLSSGYEQYF. In DNA, the CDR3 is TGTGCCAGCAGCTTATCCTCCGGGTACGAGCAGTACTTC. Using reference TRBV11-3 and TRBJ2-7 for the parts outside the CDR3, the full variable domain is EAGVVQSPRYKIIEKKQPVAFWCNPISGHNTLYWYLQNLGQGPELLIRYENEEAVDDSQLPKDRFSAERLKGVDSTLKIQPAELGDSAVYLCASSLSSGYEQYFGPGTRLTVT.

This chain joins TRBV20-1 and TRBJ2-2; D is tentatively TRBD1 or TRBD2 (5 bases each). This CDR3 contains 13 residues. Trimming took 3 bases from V and 4 from J, leaving 9 bases between them. Germline CDR1 reads DFQATT; CDR2 reads SNEGSKA (reference sequence). The CDR3 loop is CSARVGPTGELFF. Written as DNA, the CDR3 is TGCAGTGCTAGGGTGGGACCCACCGGGGAGCTGTTTTTT.

This chain uses TRBV28 with TRBJ2-7; 9 bases are shared with TRBD2. This CDR3 comprises 16 residues. Germline V lookup: CDR1 MDHEN, CDR2 SYDVKM. V was clipped by 7 bases and J by 3 bases; unmatched bases: 13. Here the CDR3 DNA reads TGTGCCAGCATTCCACCGGGACTAGCAGCCGGCTACGAGCAGTACTTC. Protein sequence: CASIPPGLAAGYEQYF.